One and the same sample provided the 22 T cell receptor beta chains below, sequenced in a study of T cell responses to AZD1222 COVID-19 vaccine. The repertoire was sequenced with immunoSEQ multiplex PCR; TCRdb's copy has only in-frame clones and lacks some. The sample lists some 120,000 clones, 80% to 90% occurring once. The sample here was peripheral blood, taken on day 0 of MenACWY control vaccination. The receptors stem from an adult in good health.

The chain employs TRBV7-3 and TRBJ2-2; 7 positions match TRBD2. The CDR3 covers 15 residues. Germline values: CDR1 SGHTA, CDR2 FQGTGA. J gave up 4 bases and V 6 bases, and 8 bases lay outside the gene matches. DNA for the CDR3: TGTGCCAGCAGTTCCGGGACTATTTCCACCGGGGAGCTGTTTTTT. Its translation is CASSSGTISTGELFF.

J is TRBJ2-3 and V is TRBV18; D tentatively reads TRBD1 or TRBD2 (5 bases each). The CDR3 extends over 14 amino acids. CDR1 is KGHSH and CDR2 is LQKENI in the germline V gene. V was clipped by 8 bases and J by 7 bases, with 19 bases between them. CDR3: CASHQGRLDNTQYF. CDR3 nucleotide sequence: TGTGCCAGCCACCAGGGACGCTTAGACAATACGCAGTATTTT.

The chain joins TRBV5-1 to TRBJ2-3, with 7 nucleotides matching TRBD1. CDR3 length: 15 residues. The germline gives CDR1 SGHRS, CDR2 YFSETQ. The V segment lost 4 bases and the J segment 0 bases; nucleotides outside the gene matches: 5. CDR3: CASSMGTASTDTQYF. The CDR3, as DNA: TGCGCCAGCAGCATGGGGACAGCAAGCACAGATACGCAGTATTTT.

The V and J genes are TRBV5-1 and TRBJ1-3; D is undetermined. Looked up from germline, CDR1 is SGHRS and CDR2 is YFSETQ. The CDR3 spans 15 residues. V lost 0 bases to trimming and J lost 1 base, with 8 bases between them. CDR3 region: CASSLEGASGNTIYF. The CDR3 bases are TGCGCCAGCAGCTTGGAAGGAGCTTCTGGAAACACCATATATTTT.

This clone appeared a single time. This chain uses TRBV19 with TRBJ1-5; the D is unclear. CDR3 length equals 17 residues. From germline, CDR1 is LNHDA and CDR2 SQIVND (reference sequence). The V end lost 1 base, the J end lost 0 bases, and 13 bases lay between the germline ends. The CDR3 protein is CASSIASRAGSNQPQHF. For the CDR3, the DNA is TGTGCCAGTAGTATAGCATCGAGGGCGGGTAGCAATCAGCCCCAGCATTTT.

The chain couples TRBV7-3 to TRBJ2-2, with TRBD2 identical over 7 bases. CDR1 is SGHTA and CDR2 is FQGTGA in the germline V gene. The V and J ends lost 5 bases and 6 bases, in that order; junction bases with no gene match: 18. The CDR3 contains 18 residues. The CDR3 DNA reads TGTGCCAGCAGCCCCACTGGGGGGGTGGGGACTGTCGCCGGGGAGCTGTTTTTT. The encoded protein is CASSPTGGVGTVAGELFF.

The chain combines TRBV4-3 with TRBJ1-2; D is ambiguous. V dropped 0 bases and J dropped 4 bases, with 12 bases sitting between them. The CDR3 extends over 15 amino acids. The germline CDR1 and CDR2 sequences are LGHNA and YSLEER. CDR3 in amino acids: CASSQDLADPYGYTF. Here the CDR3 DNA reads TGCGCCAGCAGCCAAGATCTGGCGGACCCCTATGGCTACACCTTC.

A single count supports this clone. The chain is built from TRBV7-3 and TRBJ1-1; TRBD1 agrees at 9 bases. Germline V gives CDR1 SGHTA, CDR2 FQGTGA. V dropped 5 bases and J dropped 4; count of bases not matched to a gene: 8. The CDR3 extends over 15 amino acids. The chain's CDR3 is CASSPEQGAGTEAFF. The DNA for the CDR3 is TGTGCCAGCAGCCCGGAACAGGGGGCAGGCACTGAAGCTTTCTTT. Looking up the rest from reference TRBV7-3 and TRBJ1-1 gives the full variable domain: GAGVSQTPSNKVTEKGKYVELRCDPISGHTALYWYRQSLGQGPEFLIYFQGTGAADDSGLPNDRFFAVRPEGSVSTLKIQRTERGDSAVYLCASSPEQGAGTEAFFGQGTRLTVV.

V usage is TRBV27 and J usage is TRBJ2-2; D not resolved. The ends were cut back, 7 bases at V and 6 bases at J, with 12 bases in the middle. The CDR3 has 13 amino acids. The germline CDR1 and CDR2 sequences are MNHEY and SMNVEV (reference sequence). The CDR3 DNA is TGTGCCAGCACTATAGGGATGGCCGGGGAGCTGTTTTTT. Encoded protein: CASTIGMAGELFF.

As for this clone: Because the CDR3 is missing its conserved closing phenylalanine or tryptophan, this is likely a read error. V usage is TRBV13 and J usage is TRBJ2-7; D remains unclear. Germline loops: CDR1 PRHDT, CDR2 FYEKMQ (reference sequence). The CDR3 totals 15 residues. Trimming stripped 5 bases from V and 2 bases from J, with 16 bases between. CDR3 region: CASSPPAYRTYEQYS. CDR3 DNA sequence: TGTGCCAGCAGCCCCCCAGCGTACAGAACCTACGAGCAGTACTCC.

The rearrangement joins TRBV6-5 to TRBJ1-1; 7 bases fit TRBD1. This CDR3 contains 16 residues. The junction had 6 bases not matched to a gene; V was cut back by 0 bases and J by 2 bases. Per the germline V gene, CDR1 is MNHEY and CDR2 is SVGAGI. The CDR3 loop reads CASSYSRGPLNTEAFF. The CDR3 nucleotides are TGTGCCAGCAGTTACTCGAGGGGGCCTCTAAACACTGAAGCTTTCTTT.

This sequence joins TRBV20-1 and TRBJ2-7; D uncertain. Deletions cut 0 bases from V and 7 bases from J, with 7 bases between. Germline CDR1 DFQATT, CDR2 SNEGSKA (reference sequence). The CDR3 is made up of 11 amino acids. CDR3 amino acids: CSARENGEQYF. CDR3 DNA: TGCAGTGCTAGAGAAAACGGGGAGCAGTACTTC.

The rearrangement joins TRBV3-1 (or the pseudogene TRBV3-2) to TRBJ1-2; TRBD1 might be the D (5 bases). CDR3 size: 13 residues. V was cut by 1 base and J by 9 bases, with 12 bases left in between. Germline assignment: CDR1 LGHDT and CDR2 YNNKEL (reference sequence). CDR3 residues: CASSQAQGWSYTF. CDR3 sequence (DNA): TGTGCCAGCAGCCAAGCGCAGGGTTGGAGCTACACCTTC.

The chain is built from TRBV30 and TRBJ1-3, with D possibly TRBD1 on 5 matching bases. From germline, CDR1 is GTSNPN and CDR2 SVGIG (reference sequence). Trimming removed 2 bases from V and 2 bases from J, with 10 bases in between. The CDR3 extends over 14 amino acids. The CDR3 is CAWSRTGTGNTIYF. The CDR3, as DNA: TGTGCCTGGAGTCGTACAGGTACTGGAAACACCATATATTTT.

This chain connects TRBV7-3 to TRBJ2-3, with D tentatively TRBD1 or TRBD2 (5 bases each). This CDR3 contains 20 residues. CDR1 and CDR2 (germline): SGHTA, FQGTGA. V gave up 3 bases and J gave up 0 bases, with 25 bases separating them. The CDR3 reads CASSFDPGPIGRISTDTQYF. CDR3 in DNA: TGTGCCAGCAGCTTCGACCCGGGGCCGATTGGAAGAATTAGCACAGATACGCAGTATTTT.

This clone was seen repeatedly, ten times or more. The CDR3 is CASSFSSATYEQYF. In DNA, the CDR3 is TGTGCCAGCAGCTTTTCTAGCGCGACCTACGAGCAGTACTTC. V is TRBV7-8 and J is TRBJ2-7; TRBD2 is a possible D gene (6 bases). Germline lookup yields CDR1 SGHVS and CDR2 FQNEAQ. CDR3 length: 14 residues. With 3 bases removed from V and 2 bases from J, the gap between germline ends came to 11 bases. The variable domain in full, with the rest retrieved from reference TRBV7-8 and TRBJ2-7, is GAGVSQSPRYKVAKRGQDVALRCDPISGHVSLFWYQQALGQGPEFLTYFQNEAQLDKSGLPSDRFFAERPEGSVSTLKIQRTQQEDSAVYLCASSFSSATYEQYFGPGTRLTVT.

CDR3 in DNA: TGTGCCACCAGTGATTATATAGAGCGGGAGAGCTCCTACGAGCAGTACTTC. It is translated as CATSDYIERESSYEQYF. The V and J genes are TRBV24-1 and TRBJ2-7; 8 bases are shared with TRBD2. V trimming: 2 bases; J trimming: 0 bases; junction bases outside the gene matches: 8. The CDR3 runs 17 residues. Germline V CDR1 and CDR2: KGHDR, SFDVKD.

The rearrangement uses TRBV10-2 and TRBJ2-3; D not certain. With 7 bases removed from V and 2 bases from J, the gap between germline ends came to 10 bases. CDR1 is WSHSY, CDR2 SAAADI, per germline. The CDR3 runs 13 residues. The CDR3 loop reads CASTAINTDTQYF. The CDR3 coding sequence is TGCGCCAGCACCGCGATTAACACAGATACGCAGTATTTT.

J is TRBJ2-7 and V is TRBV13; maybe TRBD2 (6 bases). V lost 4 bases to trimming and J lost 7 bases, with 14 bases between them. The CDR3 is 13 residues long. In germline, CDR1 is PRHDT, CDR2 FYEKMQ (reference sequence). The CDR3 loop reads CASSSLATGEQYF. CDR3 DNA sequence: TGTGCCAGCAGCTCTCTAGCGACGGGAGAGCAGTACTTC.

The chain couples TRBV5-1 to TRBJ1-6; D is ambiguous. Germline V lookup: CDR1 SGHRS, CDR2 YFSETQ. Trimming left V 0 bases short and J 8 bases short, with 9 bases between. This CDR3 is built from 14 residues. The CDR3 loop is CASSLGFLDSPLHF. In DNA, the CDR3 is TGCGCCAGCAGCTTGGGGTTCCTCGATTCACCCCTCCACTTT.

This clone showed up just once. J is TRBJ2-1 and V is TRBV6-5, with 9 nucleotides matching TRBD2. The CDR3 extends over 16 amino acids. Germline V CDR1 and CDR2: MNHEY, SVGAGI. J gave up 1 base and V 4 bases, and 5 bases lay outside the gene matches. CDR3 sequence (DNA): TGTGCCAGCAGTTTTAGCGGGAGAGGATCCTACAATGAGCAGTTCTTC. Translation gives CASSFSGRGSYNEQFF.

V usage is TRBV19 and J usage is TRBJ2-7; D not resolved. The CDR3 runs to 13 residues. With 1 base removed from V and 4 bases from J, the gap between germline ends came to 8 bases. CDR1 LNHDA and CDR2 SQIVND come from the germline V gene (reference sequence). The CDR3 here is CASSIGVEYEQYF. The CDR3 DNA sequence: TGTGCCAGTAGTATAGGGGTCGAATACGAGCAGTACTTC.